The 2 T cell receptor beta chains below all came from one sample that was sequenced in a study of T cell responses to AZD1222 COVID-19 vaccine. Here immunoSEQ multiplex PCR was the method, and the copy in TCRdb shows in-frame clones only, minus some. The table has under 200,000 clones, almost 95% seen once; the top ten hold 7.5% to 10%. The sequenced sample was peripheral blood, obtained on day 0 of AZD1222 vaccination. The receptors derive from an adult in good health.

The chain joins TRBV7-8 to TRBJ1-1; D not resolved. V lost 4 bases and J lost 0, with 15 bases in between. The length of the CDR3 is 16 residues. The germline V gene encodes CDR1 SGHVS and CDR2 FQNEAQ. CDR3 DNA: TGTGCCAGCAGCTCAGGAGGCAGGAGCCTGAACACTGAAGCTTTCTTT. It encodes CASSSGGRSLNTEAFF.

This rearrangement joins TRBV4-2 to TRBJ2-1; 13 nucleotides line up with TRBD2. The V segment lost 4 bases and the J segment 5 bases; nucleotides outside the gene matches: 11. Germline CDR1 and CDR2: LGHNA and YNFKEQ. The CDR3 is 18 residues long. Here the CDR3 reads CASSPHRTSGSSDNEQFF. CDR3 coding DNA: TGTGCCAGCAGCCCACACCGGACTAGCGGGAGTTCGGACAATGAGCAGTTCTTC.